This T cell receptor beta chain was found in a study of spatial heterogeneity in lung cancer. General study points: Regional and ubiquitous nonsynonymous mutations were tracked by counts of regional and ubiquitous expanded TCRs, respectively. Tumor mutation counts were tracked by expanded intratumoral alpha and beta TCR counts.

This clonotype has at least ten counts. Antigen specificity is unknown. A single record per CDR3 protein comes from TCRdb applying MiXCR to the 5' RACE reads. The sample has about 13,000 distinct CDR3 sequences, roughly 6.6% seen once. V was pared by 0 bases and J by 3 bases, with 2 bases between. CDR1 is SGHRS and CDR2 is YFSETQ in the germline V gene. This CDR3 spans 12 amino acids. Described time point: sample taken at primary tumor resection. Unsorted samples of tumor, nontumor lung or frozen PBMC had their whole RNA sequenced. This specimen consisted of lung tumor tissue, obtained at surgery. This TCR derives from a female donor with early-stage non-small cell lung cancer. This chain uses TRBV5-1 with TRBJ2-3; the D is unclear. The CDR3 DNA follows: TGCGCCAGCAGCTTGGCTACAGATACGCAGTATTTT. As protein: CASSLATDTQYF. Full variable domain (rest looked up from reference TRBV5-1 and TRBJ2-3): KAGVTQTPRYLIKTRGQQVTLSCSPISGHRSVSWYQQTPGQGLQFLFEYFSETQRNKGNFPGRFSGRQFSNSRSEMNVSTLELGDSALYLCASSLATDTQYFGPGTRLTVL.